Shown below are 6 T cell receptor beta chains from a single sample sequenced in a study of blood T cell repertoires in COVID-19. Profiling relied on immunoSEQ multiplex PCR, and the TCRdb table lists in-frame clones only, not all of them. This table holds about 380,000 clones, more than 75% found once. Sequenced: PBMCs or T cells enriched from blood (not recorded which). The receptors here all came from a woman between 18 and 30 years old who had recovered from COVID-19.

The J gene is TRBJ2-7, the V gene TRBV12-5; maybe TRBD1 (5 bases). Trimming left V 6 bases short and J 6 bases short, with 21 bases between. The CDR3 runs to 15 residues. The V gene's germline CDR1 is LGHNT and CDR2 FRNRAP. The CDR3 here is CASGTGTGSLGEQYF. CDR3 in DNA: TGTGCTAGTGGCACGGGCACAGGAAGTTTAGGCGAGCAGTACTTC.

The V gene is TRBV28, the J gene TRBJ1-1; 10 bases line up with TRBD1. Unmatched junction bases numbered 6, after V lost 3 bases and J lost 8 bases. CDR1 and CDR2 from the germline V gene are MDHEN and SYDVKM. This CDR3 has 14 amino acids. The CDR3, as DNA: TGTGCCAGCAGTTTCGGGGGACAGGGGAGAGAAGCTTTCTTT. Translated, it gives CASSFGGQGREAFF.

A single count supports this clone. This chain links TRBV6-6 with TRBJ1-2; the match to TRBD1 covers 10 bases. The V gene end was trimmed by 6 bases and the J gene end by 4 bases; junction bases not matched to a gene: 11. From germline, CDR1 is MNHNY and CDR2 SVGAGI (reference sequence). The CDR3 consists of 16 residues. CDR3 amino acids: CASRPGQGLYAYGYTF. CDR3 in DNA: TGTGCCAGCAGACCGGGACAGGGGCTTTATGCCTATGGCTACACCTTC.

The V call is TRBV7-3, the J call TRBJ2-1; D may be TRBD1 (6 bases). CDR1 is SGHTA and CDR2 is FQGTGA in the germline V gene. This CDR3 comprises 16 residues. Trimming removed 5 bases at V and 6 bases at J, with 20 bases between. The CDR3 loop reads CASSRGRQGLVNEQFF. Written as DNA, the CDR3 is TGTGCCAGCAGCCGAGGGCGGCAGGGGCTGGTCAATGAGCAGTTCTTC.

In this sample, this clone turned up a few times. Here the CDR3 reads CASSLVLGGGTEAFF. Here the CDR3 DNA reads TGTGCCAGCAGCTTAGTTCTGGGGGGAGGCACTGAAGCTTTCTTT. The chain joins TRBV7-6 to TRBJ1-1; TRBD1 is a possible D gene (5 bases). Germline V lookup: CDR1 SGHVS, CDR2 FNYEAQ. The CDR3 spans 15 residues. V lost 1 base to trimming and J lost 4 bases, with 13 bases between them.

The V and J genes are TRBV5-4 and TRBJ1-2; the D is unclear. Deletions cut 3 bases from V and 5 bases from J, with 8 bases between. The CDR3 is 12 residues long. From germline, CDR1 is SGHNT and CDR2 YYREEE (reference sequence). The DNA of the CDR3 is TGTGCCAGCAGCTCTCCAGTGTATGGCTACACCTTC. It is translated as CASSSPVYGYTF.